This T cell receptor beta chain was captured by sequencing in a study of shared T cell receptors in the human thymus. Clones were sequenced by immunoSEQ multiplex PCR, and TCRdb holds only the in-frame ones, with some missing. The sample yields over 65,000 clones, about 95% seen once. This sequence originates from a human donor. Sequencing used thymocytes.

The CDR3 bases are TGCGCCAGCAGCCAAGACCCACTAGAAGAGCCTGGGGCCAACGTCCTGACTTTC. Protein product: CASSQDPLEEPGANVLTF. V is TRBV4-1 and J is TRBJ2-6; possibly TRBD2 for D (5 bases). Germline values: CDR1 MGHRA, CDR2 YSYEKL. The CDR3 contains 18 residues. Trimming took 0 bases from V and 2 from J, leaving 14 bases between them.